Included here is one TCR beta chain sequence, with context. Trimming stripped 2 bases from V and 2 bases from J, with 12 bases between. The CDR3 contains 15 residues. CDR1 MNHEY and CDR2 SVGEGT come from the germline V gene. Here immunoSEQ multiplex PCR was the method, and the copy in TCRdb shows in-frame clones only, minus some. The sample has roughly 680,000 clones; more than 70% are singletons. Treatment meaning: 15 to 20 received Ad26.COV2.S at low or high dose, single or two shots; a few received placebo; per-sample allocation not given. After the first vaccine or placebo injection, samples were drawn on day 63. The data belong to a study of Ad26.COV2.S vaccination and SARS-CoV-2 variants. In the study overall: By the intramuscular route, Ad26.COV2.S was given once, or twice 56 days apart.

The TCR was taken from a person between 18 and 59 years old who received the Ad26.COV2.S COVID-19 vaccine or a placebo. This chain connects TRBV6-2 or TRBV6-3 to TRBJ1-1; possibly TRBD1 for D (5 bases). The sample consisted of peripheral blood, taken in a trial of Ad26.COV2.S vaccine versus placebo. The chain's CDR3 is CASSYRTRHNTEAFF. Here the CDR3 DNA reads TGTGCCAGCAGTTACCGGACAAGACATAACACTGAAGCTTTCTTT.